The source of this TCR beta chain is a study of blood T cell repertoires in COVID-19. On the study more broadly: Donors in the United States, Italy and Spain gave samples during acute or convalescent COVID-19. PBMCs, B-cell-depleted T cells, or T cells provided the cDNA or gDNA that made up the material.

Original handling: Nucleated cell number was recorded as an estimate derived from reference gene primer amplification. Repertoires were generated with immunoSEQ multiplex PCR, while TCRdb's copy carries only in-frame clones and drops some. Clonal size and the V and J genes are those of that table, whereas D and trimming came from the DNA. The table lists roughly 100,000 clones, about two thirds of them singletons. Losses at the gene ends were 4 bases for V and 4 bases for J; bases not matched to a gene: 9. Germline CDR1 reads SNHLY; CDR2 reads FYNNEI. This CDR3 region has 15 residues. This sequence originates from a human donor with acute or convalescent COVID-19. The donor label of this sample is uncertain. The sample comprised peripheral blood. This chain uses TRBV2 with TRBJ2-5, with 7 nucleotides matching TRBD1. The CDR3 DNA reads TGTGCCAGCAGTGTGAGGGGGCGCATAGGAGAGACCCAGTACTTC. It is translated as CASSVRGRIGETQYF.